Each of the 20 T cell receptor beta chains below was sequenced from the same sample in a study of blood T cell repertoires in COVID-19. Some clones are missing from TCRdb's copy, which holds only in-frame ones; the method was immunoSEQ multiplex PCR. The profile covers fewer than 250,000 clones, with roughly 80% appearing a single time and approximately 4% taken by the ten largest. Source material: PBMCs or T cells enriched from blood (not recorded which). These receptors were collected from a woman aged 40 to 50 who had been exposed to COVID-19.

The CDR3 coding sequence is TGTGCCAGCAGGAATGGGCTCGGAGGCACTGAAGCTTTCTTT. As protein: CASRNGLGGTEAFF. The chain carries TRBV27 and TRBJ1-1; D gene unclear. CDR3 length: 14 amino acids. The germline gives CDR1 MNHEY, CDR2 SMNVEV (reference sequence). The ends were cut back, 6 bases at V and 4 bases at J, with 15 bases in the middle.

The V gene is TRBV6-6, the J gene TRBJ1-4; D might be TRBD1 (5 bases). The CDR3 loop spans 14 amino acids. V was pared by 6 bases and J by 4 bases, with 12 bases between. Germline CDR1 MNHNY, CDR2 SVGAGI (reference sequence). The chain's CDR3 is CASRPGNSNEKLFF. Here the CDR3 DNA reads TGTGCCAGCAGACCAGGGAACAGTAATGAAAAACTGTTTTTT.

The chain couples TRBV10-3 to TRBJ2-3, with 10 bases matching TRBD1. Germline CDR1 is ENHRY and CDR2 is SYGVKD. The V and J ends lost 5 bases and 1 base, in that order; junction bases with no gene match: 3. This CDR3 has 15 residues. CDR3 in amino acids: CAISSGTGGTDTQYF. Here the CDR3 DNA reads TGTGCCATCAGTTCCGGGACAGGGGGCACAGATACGCAGTATTTT.

The gene calls are TRBV15 and TRBJ2-2, with D tentatively TRBD1 (6 bases). The CDR3 has 16 residues. Trimming removed 2 bases from V and 4 bases from J, with 14 bases in between. In germline, CDR1 is LNHNV, CDR2 YYDKDF (reference sequence). DNA of the CDR3: TGTGCCACCAGCAGAACCACAGGGATCGGCACCGGGGAGCTGTTTTTT. It translates to CATSRTTGIGTGELFF.

The chain joins TRBV6-6 to TRBJ1-1; the match to TRBD1 covers 10 bases. Trimming cost V 0 bases and J 3 bases; bases outside gene matches: 1. Germline values: CDR1 MNHNY, CDR2 SVGAGI (reference sequence). CDR3 size: 15 residues. CDR3 residues: CASSYSGTGDTEAFF. The DNA for the CDR3 is TGTGCCAGCAGTTACTCCGGGACAGGGGACACTGAAGCTTTCTTT.

The genes are TRBV3-1 (or the pseudogene TRBV3-2) and TRBJ2-7; the match to TRBD1 covers 10 bases. CDR1 and CDR2 from the germline V gene are LGHDT and YNNKEL (reference sequence). V shed 4 bases, J shed 3 bases, and the junction held 6 bases outside the gene matches. The CDR3 is made up of 15 amino acids. This CDR3 reads CASSPSGTGVYEQYF. CDR3 nucleotide sequence: TGTGCCAGCAGCCCCTCCGGGACAGGGGTCTACGAGCAGTACTTC.

The chain joins TRBV15 to TRBJ1-5, with 12 bases identical to TRBD1. Losses at the gene ends were 3 bases for V and 2 bases for J; bases not matched to a gene: 11. This CDR3 has 19 residues. Germline V lookup: CDR1 LNHNV, CDR2 YYDKDF (reference sequence). The CDR3 reads CATSRGDRGPRLGNQPQHF. As DNA, the CDR3 is TGTGCCACCAGCAGGGGGGACAGGGGGCCAAGATTAGGCAATCAGCCCCAGCATTTT.

The chain is built from TRBV6-5 and TRBJ2-5, with D possibly TRBD1 on 5 matching bases. There are 15 residues in the CDR3. V shed 6 bases and J shed 2 bases, with 16 bases lying between them. Per germline, CDR1 MNHEY and CDR2 SVGAGI. The DNA for the CDR3 is TGTGCCAGCAGCCCATCCAGGGTACCTCAAGAGACCCAGTACTTC. Amino acid sequence: CASSPSRVPQETQYF.

A few counts support this clone. This rearrangement joins TRBV28 to TRBJ1-5; possibly TRBD1 for D (5 bases). Germline V CDR1 and CDR2: MDHEN, SYDVKM. V was clipped by 10 bases and J by 7 bases, with 17 bases between them. This CDR3 contains 13 residues. In DNA, the CDR3 is TGTGCCACCAATATAGGGGCGGGACAGCCCCAGCATTTT. It specifies CATNIGAGQPQHF.

This sequence joins TRBV9 and TRBJ2-1; TRBD2 matches 9 bases. V was clipped by 1 base and J by 4 bases; unmatched bases: 3. The CDR3 has 15 residues. Germline V gene sequence: CDR1 SGDLS, CDR2 YYNGEE. The CDR3 DNA sequence: TGTGCCAGCAGCGTAATAAGCGGGGGGTACAATGAGCAGTTCTTC. This translates into CASSVISGGYNEQFF.

The CDR3 sequence is CATQRGGDTEAFF. CDR3 coding DNA: TGTGCCACCCAGCGAGGGGGGGACACTGAAGCTTTCTTT. The chain carries TRBV6-6 and TRBJ1-1; D might be TRBD1 (6 bases). The CDR3 totals 13 residues. The germline V and J ends were trimmed by 10 bases and 3 bases, with 15 bases remaining between them. Germline CDR1 MNHNY, CDR2 SVGAGI (reference sequence).

This clone was seen a single time. V usage is TRBV4-1 and J usage is TRBJ1-1, with 9 bases lining up with TRBD1. The J segment lost 8 bases and the V segment lost 4 bases, leaving 11 bases of the junction unmatched. The germline V gene has CDR1 MGHRA and CDR2 YSYEKL. The CDR3 loop spans 15 amino acids. CDR3 DNA sequence: TGCGCCAGCAGCCGAGGACAGGGGCCGCGCGTCGAAGCTTTCTTT. Protein sequence: CASSRGQGPRVEAFF.

The chain recombines TRBV4-3 with TRBJ1-3; D call uncertain. The CDR3 contains 14 residues. CDR1 LGHNA and CDR2 YSLEER come from the germline V gene. V lost 4 bases, J lost 4 bases, and 11 bases lay in between. The CDR3 DNA is TGCGCCAGCAGCCCTAGCTCGGGGGGAAACACCATATATTTT. Translating gives CASSPSSGGNTIYF.

This chain connects TRBV5-1 to TRBJ1-2; 7 bases match TRBD1. V trimming: 4 bases; J trimming: 7 bases; junction bases outside the gene matches: 16. Germline V lookup: CDR1 SGHRS, CDR2 YFSETQ. CDR3 size: 16 residues. The CDR3 bases are TGCGCCAGCAGCCAGGGAACTACAGGGGCTCGGGGTGGCTACACCTTC. Its translation: CASSQGTTGARGGYTF. Using reference TRBV5-1 and TRBJ1-2 for the parts outside the CDR3, the full variable domain is KAGVTQTPRYLIKTRGQQVTLSCSPISGHRSVSWYQQTPGQGLQFLFEYFSETQRNKGNFPGRFSGRQFSNSRSEMNVSTLELGDSALYLCASSQGTTGARGGYTFGSGTRLTVV.

The chain employs TRBV19 and TRBJ1-2, with TRBD1 matching 7 bases. V dropped 4 bases and J dropped 1; count of bases not matched to a gene: 3. Germline assignment: CDR1 LNHDA and CDR2 SQIVND (reference sequence). This CDR3 spans 14 amino acids. The CDR3 region is CASSTGTVNYGYTF. Written as DNA, the CDR3 is TGTGCCAGTAGTACCGGGACAGTTAACTATGGCTACACCTTC.

This clone was seen once. The rearrangement joins TRBV4-2 to TRBJ1-2; perhaps TRBD1 as D (5 bases). V lost 0 bases and J lost 5, with 19 bases in between. Germline CDR1 and CDR2: LGHNA and YNFKEQ. This CDR3 region has 17 residues. CDR3 sequence reads: CASSQDPPRGRSYGYTF. The CDR3 DNA reads TGTGCCAGCAGCCAAGATCCCCCCCGGGGGAGAAGTTATGGCTACACCTTC.

V is TRBV14 and J is TRBJ1-2; TRBD1 matches 10 bases. Germline CDR1 reads SGHDN; CDR2 reads FVKESK. V lost 2 bases, J lost 4 bases, and 4 bases stayed unmatched. CDR3 size: 15 residues. The CDR3 loop is CASSQRTGGPYGYTF. Here the CDR3 DNA reads TGTGCCAGCAGCCAAAGGACAGGGGGACCCTATGGCTACACCTTC.

The rearrangement joins TRBV27 to TRBJ1-1, with a tentative D call TRBD1 (5 bases). V was pared by 6 bases and J by 1 base, with 15 bases between. This CDR3 comprises 15 residues. Germline CDR1 MNHEY, CDR2 SMNVEV (reference sequence). The CDR3 DNA reads TGTGCCAGCAGCCCCCTCCTTACAGGGAACACTGAAGCTTTCTTT. Encoded protein: CASSPLLTGNTEAFF.

The CDR3 loop reads CASSLTGAQETQYF. The CDR3 DNA sequence: TGTGCCAGCAGCTTAACAGGGGCCCAAGAGACCCAGTACTTC. The chain joins TRBV11-2 to TRBJ2-5; TRBD1 matches 7 bases. The J segment lost 1 base and the V segment lost 2 bases, leaving 1 base of the junction unmatched. Looked up from germline, CDR1 is SGHAT and CDR2 is FQNNGV. This CDR3 spans 14 amino acids.

The chain links TRBV2 to TRBJ1-6; 7 bases line up with TRBD1. The trim removed 6 bases at V and 8 bases at J, leaving 7 bases unmatched. Germline CDR1 SNHLY, CDR2 FYNNEI. This CDR3 has 14 amino acids. The CDR3 here is CASREAGGHSPLHF. The CDR3 nucleotides read TGTGCCAGCAGGGAGGCAGGGGGACATTCACCCCTCCACTTT.